These 15 T cell receptor beta chains originate from one sample sequenced in a study of cytomegalovirus exposure and HLA in healthy donors. PCR amplification relied on 60 Vbeta primers (plus 13 Jbeta primers). The data were produced by immunoSEQ multiplex PCR, yet TCRdb's version contains in-frame clones alone and is incomplete. The sample has about 70,000 clones. Sequenced sample: PBMCs. These receptors all stem from a female donor in good health and CMV-seropositive.

The V call is TRBV12-5, the J call TRBJ2-1, with 9 positions matching TRBD1. With 1 base clipped from V and 5 bases from J, the junction kept 6 bases outside the gene matches. Germline V gene data show CDR1 as LGHNT and CDR2 as FRNRAP. CDR3 length: 16 amino acids. The CDR3 sequence is CASGLAGTGIDNEQFF. The CDR3 DNA sequence: TGTGCTAGTGGTTTGGCCGGGACAGGGATTGACAATGAGCAGTTCTTC.

The genes are TRBV19 and TRBJ2-3; 7 bases are a match to TRBD2. Germline V gene sequence: CDR1 LNHDA, CDR2 SQIVND (reference sequence). The CDR3 length is 15 residues. Unmatched junction bases numbered 7, after V lost 4 bases and J lost 3 bases. Here the CDR3 reads CASSNGGGRTDTQYF. CDR3 sequence (DNA): TGTGCCAGTAGTAATGGCGGGGGAAGGACAGATACGCAGTATTTT.

This chain uses TRBV10-1 with TRBJ2-7; 8 bases fit TRBD2. Germline assignment: CDR1 WNHNN and CDR2 SYGVQD (reference sequence). Losses at the gene ends were 4 bases for V and 3 bases for J; bases not matched to a gene: 5. The CDR3 has 14 amino acids. The CDR3 spells CASSAAGAFYEQYF. CDR3 nucleotide sequence: TGCGCCAGCAGTGCAGCGGGGGCCTTCTACGAGCAGTACTTC.

This sequence joins TRBV19 and TRBJ2-7; 7 bases fit TRBD1. This CDR3 is built from 13 residues. Per the germline V gene, CDR1 is LNHDA and CDR2 is SQIVND (reference sequence). The V gene end was trimmed by 5 bases and the J gene end by 5 bases; junction bases not matched to a gene: 6. The CDR3 region is CASSVTGMDEQYF. The CDR3 bases are TGTGCCAGTAGTGTGACAGGGATGGACGAGCAGTACTTC. The full variable domain, its missing parts supplied by reference TRBV19 and TRBJ2-7, is DGGITQSPKYLFRKEGQNVTLSCEQNLNHDAMYWYRQDPGQGLRLIYYSQIVNDFQKGDIAEGYSVSREKKESFPLTVTSAQKNPTAFYLCASSVTGMDEQYFGPGTRLTVT.

This chain joins TRBV10-3 and TRBJ2-7, with 10 positions matching TRBD1. The germline CDR1 and CDR2 sequences are ENHRY and SYGVKD. This CDR3 comprises 15 residues. With V trimmed by 4 bases and J by 4 bases, 7 bases remained unmatched. This CDR3 is CAISGPPGQGYEQYF. CDR3 sequence (DNA): TGTGCCATCAGTGGGCCTCCGGGACAGGGGTACGAGCAGTACTTC.

This chain links TRBV5-8 with TRBJ2-7; unclear D gene. This CDR3 is built from 17 residues. Germline assignment: CDR1 SGHTS and CDR2 YDEGEE. V dropped 0 bases and J dropped 3 bases, with 19 bases sitting between them. As DNA, the CDR3 is TGTGCCAGCAGCTTGGTAGTCGCCCCCGGTTCCAACTACGAGCAGTACTTC. This encodes CASSLVVAPGSNYEQYF.

The V call is TRBV29-1, the J call TRBJ1-1; 11 bases align to TRBD1. With V trimmed by 5 bases and J by 4 bases, 3 bases remained unmatched. Germline-derived CDR1 and CDR2 are SQVTM and ANQGSEA. This CDR3 spans 13 amino acids. In DNA form, the CDR3 reads TGCAGCGTTCTCGGGACAGGGGGCACTGAAGCTTTCTTT. This gives the protein CSVLGTGGTEAFF.

J is TRBJ2-5 and V is TRBV2; 7 nucleotides agree with TRBD2. The germline V gene encodes CDR1 SNHLY and CDR2 FYNNEI. This CDR3 spans 12 amino acids. Trimming removed 7 bases from V and 4 bases from J; junction bases left unmatched: 3. CDR3 nucleotides: TGTGCCAGCAATCGACTAGCAGAGACCCAGTACTTC. Its protein is CASNRLAETQYF.

This sequence joins TRBV18 and TRBJ2-2, with D possibly matching TRBD2 (5 bases). The ends were cut back, 3 bases at V and 5 bases at J, with 13 bases in the middle. CDR1 is KGHSH and CDR2 is LQKENI in the germline V gene. This CDR3 spans 15 amino acids. CDR3 sequence (DNA): TGTGCCAGCTCACCGCTAGCCATGGAGACCGGGGAGCTGTTTTTT. Protein sequence: CASSPLAMETGELFF.

V and J are TRBV7-9 and TRBJ1-5, with 8 bases lining up with TRBD1. The CDR3 runs 14 residues. After removal of 5 bases from V and 5 bases from J, the junction contained 5 bases not matched to a gene. Per germline, CDR1 SEHNR and CDR2 FQNEAQ (reference sequence). CDR3 loop: CASSADRGDQPQHF. The CDR3 nucleotides read TGTGCCAGCAGCGCCGACAGGGGAGATCAGCCCCAGCATTTT.

J is TRBJ2-3 and V is TRBV29-1, with D possibly being TRBD1 (5 bases). The CDR3 consists of 14 residues. Trimming took off 6 bases at V and 4 bases at J, with 17 bases between the two ends. CDR1 and CDR2 from the germline V gene are SQVTM and ANQGSEA. CDR3 nucleotides: TGCAGCGTAGTGCTATGGCAGGGATCAGATACGCAGTATTTT. Amino acid sequence: CSVVLWQGSDTQYF.

The genes are TRBV6-4 and TRBJ1-6, with a tentative D call TRBD1 (6 bases). The CDR3 totals 15 residues. Germline CDR1 reads MRHNA; CDR2 reads SNTAGT. V was trimmed by 3 bases and J by 7 bases, leaving 13 bases between them. The CDR3 region has the DNA TGTGCCAGCAGTGAAGAAGGGGGGGGCAATTCACCCCTCCACTTT. Its translation: CASSEEGGGNSPLHF.

V and J are TRBV6-5 and TRBJ1-1; D gene uncertain. Trimming left V 3 bases short and J 0 bases short, with 5 bases between. The germline V gene has CDR1 MNHEY and CDR2 SVGAGI. This CDR3 is built from 13 residues. The CDR3 is CASSYPVNTEAFF. CDR3 coding DNA: TGTGCCAGCAGTTATCCCGTGAACACTGAAGCTTTCTTT.

This chain uses TRBV4-3 with TRBJ1-1; TRBD1 matches at 7 bases. The CDR3 contains 14 residues. CDR1 LGHNA and CDR2 YSLEER come from the germline V gene. V lost 4 bases and J lost 2; bases outside the gene matches: 4. Here the CDR3 DNA reads TGCGCCAGCAGCCCCGGGACAGCAAACACTGAAGCTTTCTTT. It encodes CASSPGTANTEAFF.

This chain links TRBV6-5 with TRBJ1-2; 9 bases match TRBD1. Germline trimming cut 1 base from V and 8 bases from J; bases unmatched to any gene: 11. The CDR3 loop spans 16 amino acids. Germline CDR1 is MNHEY and CDR2 is SVGAGI. The CDR3 sequence is CASSYFVGQGLNGYTF. CDR3 bases: TGTGCCAGCAGTTACTTCGTGGGACAGGGTTTAAACGGCTACACCTTC.